This T cell receptor beta chain was sequenced for a study of glioma-infiltrating T cells. Study observations and caveats: Above-expected tissue-blood divergence occurred in all gliomas, most in low-grade ones. Tissue and blood shared very few CDR3 sequences.

CDR1 and CDR2 (germline): SEHNR, FQNEAQ (reference sequence). Deletions cut 0 bases from V and 3 bases from J, with 18 bases between. The CDR3 is 17 amino acids. Using RNA template, CDR3s of TCR alpha and beta were amplified with iRepertoire arm-PCR. Input was about 100-450 ng of tissue mRNA or PBMC total RNA. TCRdb re-derived calls from the multiplex PCR reads in MiXCR, one entry per CDR3 protein. The table records roughly 120,000 distinct CDR3 sequences, around a quarter of them present only once. This clonotype was seen many times. What it binds is not known. Input material: glioma tissue, nonneoplastic brain tissue, or PBMCs (not recorded which). The V gene is TRBV7-9, the J gene TRBJ2-7, with D possibly being TRBD1 or TRBD2 (5 bases each). The sequence was collected from a human donor with low-grade glioma or glioblastoma, undergoing nonglioma brain surgery, or in good health (not recorded which). The chain's CDR3 is CASSLAKFGTEDYEQYF. CDR3 coding DNA: TGTGCCAGCAGCTTAGCGAAGTTCGGGACGGAAGACTACGAGCAGTACTTC.